This TCR beta chain was observed in a study of regulatory T cells in long-lasting Graves disease. This clonotype was found many times. Time point indicated: newly diagnosed GD, antithyroid drugs for less than 3 months. With RNA extracted from PBMCs as input, the TCR library was made. To make TCR beta libraries, researchers used iRepertoire HTBI primers and Arm-PCR of CDR3 regions. A single record per CDR3 protein comes from TCRdb applying MiXCR to the multiplex PCR reads. This table has more than 450,000 distinct CDR3 sequences, 12% appearing once. The CDR3 consists of 14 residues. The V end lost 0 bases, the J end lost 3 bases, and 8 bases lay between the germline ends. Germline CDR1 reads SGHTA; CDR2 reads FQGTGA. This sample also belongs to another study, concerning T cells in Graves' hyperthyroidism and ophthalmopathy. That work states: The primer set for the first-round RT-PCR of the TCR CDR3 was HTBI.

The J gene is TRBJ2-5, the V gene TRBV7-3, with a possible D match to TRBD2 (6 bases). This TCR came from a woman under 40 with Graves disease. The sequenced sample was peripheral blood mononuclear cells (PBMCs), obtained at new diagnosis, from a patient treated with antithyroid drugs. As DNA, the CDR3 is TGTGCCAGCAGCTTAACCGGAGGGAAAGAGACCCAGTACTTC. It encodes CASSLTGGKETQYF.